What follows is one T cell receptor (beta chain) and its context. This record belongs to a study of cytomegalovirus exposure and HLA in healthy donors. At the level of the study: Unique TCRs numbering some 80 million, obtained from HLA-typed donors, made up an early data release.

Use of 60 Vbeta and 13 Jbeta primers characterized the PCR. Here immunoSEQ multiplex PCR was the method, and the copy in TCRdb shows in-frame clones only, minus some. The data contain 150,000 to 200,000 clones, 77% of them singletons. Germline assignment: CDR1 SGHRS and CDR2 YFSETQ. This CDR3 has 15 residues. V shed 0 bases and J 7 bases; nucleotides not matched to a gene: 7. The sample comprised PBMCs. This TCR was recovered from a woman in her 30s in good health and CMV-seronegative. The rearrangement links TRBV5-1 to TRBJ1-2; 9 bases match TRBD1. The chain's CDR3 is CASSLASGTGRGYTF. The DNA for the CDR3 is TGCGCCAGCAGCTTGGCTTCCGGGACAGGGCGTGGCTACACCTTC.